This TCR beta chain stems from a study of T cell clonotyping in hematopoietic cell transplantation. Notes on this clone: Its antigen remains unknown.

Recipients were bled about 28 days pretransplant and at posttransplant days 30, 100, 180. Libraries were prepared by immunoSEQ multiplex PCR; TCRdb keeps only in-frame clonotypes and omits some of them. The sample contains about 10,000 clones, about 75% of which appear only once. The junction had 4 bases not matched to a gene; V was cut back by 6 bases and J by 0 bases. CDR1 and CDR2 from the germline V gene are SQVTM and ANQGSEA. The CDR3 has 15 amino acids. Broader study findings: Without cell sorting, CD4 versus CD8 contributions remain unresolved. Graft donor and pretransplant recipient Inverse Simpson Index values predicted broader posttransplant TCR diversity. Recipient TCR diversity dropped after transplant; expanded clonotypes rose from day 30 to 180.

The specimen comprised PBMCs, sampled 30 days after allogeneic stem cell transplant. The chain couples TRBV29-1 to TRBJ2-1; 11 bases line up with TRBD2. This clonotype was obtained from a female patient in her thirties or forties who had an allogeneic stem cell transplant from a related donor, so T cells may come from the graft donor. Some clones in this sample may be carry-over from other donors' samples. The CDR3 region has the DNA TGCAGCGTCTTAGCGGGAGGGAGCTCCTACAATGAGCAGTTCTTC. Residues: CSVLAGGSSYNEQFF.